This entry lists 21 T cell receptor beta chains sequenced from one sample in a study of blood T cell repertoires in COVID-19. Repertoires were generated with immunoSEQ multiplex PCR, while TCRdb's copy carries only in-frame clones and drops some. The sample has 310,000 or so clones, around 89% seen once; the top ten hold around a tenth. Sequencing used PBMCs or T cells enriched from blood (not recorded which). The source of these receptors is a woman aged 40-49 years who had recovered from COVID-19.

The chain combines TRBV6-2 or TRBV6-3 with TRBJ2-1, with 7 bases aligning to TRBD2. This CDR3 has 17 amino acids. Germline V gene data show CDR1 as MNHEY and CDR2 as SVGEGT. With 4 bases clipped from V and 8 bases from J, the junction kept 17 bases outside the gene matches. The CDR3 region has the DNA TGTGCCAGCAGTTCACTGACTAGCCCGGGGGAGGTATATGAGCAGTTCTTC. Its translation is CASSSLTSPGEVYEQFF.

The rearrangement uses TRBV5-4 and TRBJ2-5, with D perhaps TRBD2 (6 bases). The V and J ends lost 3 bases and 5 bases respectively, with 20 bases between them. The CDR3 spans 16 residues. Germline V gives CDR1 SGHNT, CDR2 YYREEE (reference sequence). For the CDR3, the DNA is TGTGCCAGCAGCTCACCTAGCGTTAGACGAAAGGAGACCCAGTACTTC. It is translated as CASSSPSVRRKETQYF.

The genes are TRBV9 and TRBJ2-1; D gene uncertain. The V gene lost 3 bases and the J gene lost 4 bases, with 11 bases spanning the gap. Germline lookup yields CDR1 SGDLS and CDR2 YYNGEE. The CDR3 runs to 14 residues. CDR3 residues: CASSGGRQYNEQFF. The CDR3 DNA sequence: TGTGCCAGCAGCGGCGGTAGGCAGTACAATGAGCAGTTCTTC.

The CDR3 is CAISEDRVGNSPLHF. The DNA for the CDR3 is TGTGCCATCAGTGAAGACAGGGTGGGAAATTCACCCCTCCACTTT. The chain links TRBV10-3 to TRBJ1-6; 7 positions match TRBD1. Unmatched junction bases numbered 6, after V lost 3 bases and J lost 7 bases. This CDR3 is built from 15 residues. The V gene's germline CDR1 is ENHRY and CDR2 SYGVKD.

V usage is TRBV11-2 and J usage is TRBJ2-1; TRBD2 agrees at 11 bases. Per the germline V gene, CDR1 is SGHAT and CDR2 is FQNNGV. Trimming cost V 4 bases and J 15 bases; bases outside gene matches: 2. The length of the CDR3 is 11 residues. CDR3 amino acids: CASSSSGGRFF. CDR3 nucleotides: TGTGCCAGCAGCTCTAGCGGGGGGAGGTTCTTC.

V is TRBV30 and J is TRBJ2-7, with 10 bases aligning to TRBD2. After removal of 0 bases from V and 4 bases from J, the junction contained 12 bases not matched to a gene. Per the germline V gene, CDR1 is GTSNPN and CDR2 is SVGIG (reference sequence). The CDR3 is 17 residues long. The CDR3 loop reads CAWSVERTSGGRYEQYF. The CDR3 DNA follows: TGTGCCTGGAGTGTAGAGCGGACTAGCGGAGGGAGGTACGAGCAGTACTTC.

The chain uses TRBV4-1 and TRBJ2-3; 10 bases align to TRBD2. Germline CDR1 is MGHRA and CDR2 is YSYEKL. The V and J ends lost 1 base and 4 bases, in that order; junction bases with no gene match: 5. The CDR3 totals 16 residues. This CDR3 reads CASSQVLAGVADTQYF. CDR3 DNA: TGCGCCAGCAGCCAAGTCCTAGCGGGAGTTGCAGATACGCAGTATTTT.

The rearrangement links TRBV15 to TRBJ2-3; tentatively, D is TRBD2 (5 bases). The V and J ends lost 3 bases and 9 bases respectively, with 10 bases between them. The CDR3 length is 12 residues. Germline V CDR1 and CDR2: LNHNV, YYDKDF (reference sequence). The CDR3 here is CATSRTWETQYF. The CDR3 coding sequence is TGTGCCACCAGCAGGACCTGGGAGACGCAGTATTTT.

This CDR3 reads CASTLYGYTF. Here the CDR3 DNA reads TGTGCCAGCACCCTCTATGGCTACACCTTC. This chain connects TRBV5-8 to TRBJ1-2; the D is unclear. The CDR3 spans 10 residues. Per germline, CDR1 SGHTS and CDR2 YDEGEE. The V and J ends lost 6 bases and 4 bases respectively, with 4 bases between them.

The chain combines TRBV6-2 or TRBV6-3 with TRBJ2-1, with TRBD1 as a possible D gene (6 bases). The CDR3 length is 16 residues. Germline V gene lookup returns CDR1 MNHEY and CDR2 SVGEGT. The V end was cut by 5 bases, the J end by 2 bases, with 16 bases between. In DNA form, the CDR3 reads TGTGCCAGCAGTCGGATCATGACAGGTACCTACAATGAGCAGTTCTTC. Protein: CASSRIMTGTYNEQFF.

This sequence joins TRBV11-3 and TRBJ2-1; TRBD1 matches 8 bases. Germline V lookup: CDR1 SGHNT, CDR2 YENEEA. After removal of 1 base from V and 5 bases from J, the junction contained 1 base not matched to a gene. The CDR3 spans 14 residues. CDR3 coding DNA: TGTGCCAGCAGCTTAGGGGGACAGGACAATGAGCAGTTCTTC. It specifies CASSLGGQDNEQFF.

Note on this clone: Sequence at one end of the junction differs from germline and may be a read error. The chain couples TRBV11-2 to TRBJ2-3, with a weak D call TRBD1 (5 bases). The CDR3 has 17 residues. Germline V CDR1 and CDR2: SGHAT, FQNNGV. As DNA, the CDR3 is TGTGCCAGCAGCCTAGATGGGGCAGACCCTAGCACAGATACGCAGTATTTT. This translates into CASSLDGADPSTDTQYF. Drawing the rest from reference TRBV11-2 and TRBJ2-3, the complete variable domain is EAGVAQSPRYKIIEKRQSVAFWCNPISGHATLYWYQQILGQGPKLLIQFQNNGVVDDSQLPKDRFSAERLKGVDSTLKIQPAKLEDSAVYLCASSLDGADPSTDTQYFGPGTRLTVL.

This clone was seen once. The chain combines TRBV7-8 with TRBJ2-1, with 10 bases that match TRBD2. V was clipped by 2 bases and J by 5 bases; unmatched bases: 12. This CDR3 has 18 amino acids. Germline V gives CDR1 SGHVS, CDR2 FQNEAQ. DNA of the CDR3: TGTGCCAGCAGCTTAAGAGTTACTAGCGGGATAAACAACAATGAGCAGTTCTTC. This encodes CASSLRVTSGINNNEQFF.

This sequence joins TRBV7-9 and TRBJ2-1; 8 bases agree with TRBD1. V lost 5 bases and J lost 4; bases outside the gene matches: 7. CDR1 is SEHNR and CDR2 is FQNEAQ in the germline V gene (reference sequence). The CDR3 length is 15 residues. The CDR3 DNA follows: TGTGCCAGCAGCCCCCGGGACAGGATTTACAATGAGCAGTTCTTC. Translating gives CASSPRDRIYNEQFF.

The chain uses TRBV7-2 and TRBJ1-5, with 8 positions matching TRBD1. Per the germline V gene, CDR1 is SGHTA and CDR2 is FQGNSA. This CDR3 has 14 residues. V lost 2 bases, J lost 7 bases, and 4 bases stayed unmatched. As DNA, the CDR3 is TGTGCCAGCAGCTTAAGGACAGGGCAACAGCCCCAGCATTTT. Translated, it gives CASSLRTGQQPQHF. Variable domain in full (rest from reference TRBV7-2 and TRBJ1-5): GAGVSQSPSNKVTEKGKDVELRCDPISGHTALYWYRQSLGQGLEFLIYFQGNSAPDKSGLPSDRFSAERTGGSVSTLTIQRTQQEDSAVYLCASSLRTGQQPQHFGDGTRLSIL.

The chain employs TRBV12-3 or TRBV12-4 and TRBJ1-1, with D hard to call. The CDR3 runs 13 residues. V lost 7 bases and J lost 4, with 13 bases in between. The DNA for the CDR3 is TGTGCCAGCAACCCAGAGACGGGCACTGAAGCTTTCTTT. Residues: CASNPETGTEAFF.

The rearrangement joins TRBV5-1 to TRBJ1-6; tentative D call: TRBD1 (5 bases). Per the germline V gene, CDR1 is SGHRS and CDR2 is YFSETQ. This CDR3 spans 14 amino acids. V was shortened by 0 bases and J by 6 bases, with 7 bases between the two germline ends. CDR3 DNA: TGCGCCAGCAGCTTGGCCCAGGGTAATTCACCCCTCCACTTT. Protein sequence: CASSLAQGNSPLHF.

The gene calls are TRBV19 and TRBJ2-1; perhaps TRBD2 as D (6 bases). CDR3 length equals 15 residues. Germline values: CDR1 LNHDA, CDR2 SQIVND (reference sequence). The V and J ends lost 3 bases and 6 bases respectively, with 15 bases between them. The DNA of the CDR3 is TGTGCCAGTAGTATTGGAGGGCCCTTAAGCAATGAGCAGTTCTTC. This encodes CASSIGGPLSNEQFF.

The rearrangement joins TRBV24-1 to TRBJ2-1; D is uncertain. Germline V gives CDR1 KGHDR, CDR2 SFDVKD. CDR3 length equals 17 residues. Trimming took off 2 bases at V and 4 bases at J, with 17 bases between the two ends. CDR3 nucleotides: TGTGCCACCAGTGATTCGACGGTTCTTTCGGGTTACAATGAGCAGTTCTTC. It yields the protein CATSDSTVLSGYNEQFF.

The count of this clone is one. This sequence joins TRBV5-1 and TRBJ1-2, with TRBD1 matching over 12 bases. The CDR3 loop spans 16 amino acids. Per the germline V gene, CDR1 is SGHRS and CDR2 is YFSETQ. V trimming: 2 bases; J trimming: 5 bases; junction bases outside the gene matches: 7. This chain's CDR3 is CASSLQGQGASYGYTF. In nucleotides, the CDR3 is TGCGCCAGCAGCTTACAGGGACAGGGGGCTTCATATGGCTACACCTTC. The variable domain in full, with the rest retrieved from reference TRBV5-1 and TRBJ1-2, is KAGVTQTPRYLIKTRGQQVTLSCSPISGHRSVSWYQQTPGQGLQFLFEYFSETQRNKGNFPGRFSGRQFSNSRSEMNVSTLELGDSALYLCASSLQGQGASYGYTFGSGTRLTVV.

This clone was recorded a few times. As DNA, the CDR3 is TGTGCCTGGAGTTCCGGACAGGGGGCTTCTGAAGCTTTCTTT. Translating gives CAWSSGQGASEAFF. The chain has TRBV30 and TRBJ1-1; the match to TRBD1 covers 11 bases. Germline loops: CDR1 GTSNPN, CDR2 SVGIG (reference sequence). This CDR3 has 14 residues. Trimming removed 2 bases from V and 6 bases from J; junction bases left unmatched: 5.